The 5 T cell receptor beta chains given below trace back to one sample, sequenced in a study of cytomegalovirus exposure and HLA in healthy donors. The PCR ran on 60 Vbeta and 13 Jbeta primers. Only in-frame clones appear in the TCRdb table, and some are missing; sequencing was by immunoSEQ multiplex PCR. The repertoire includes approximately 170,000 clones, 81% of them detected once, and 1.3% sits in the top ten. The sample consisted of PBMCs. All receptors come from a middle-aged man in good health and CMV-seropositive.

CDR3 bases: TGTGCCAGCAGCGTAGTAGGGGGGGCAGGCGGCTACACCTTC. This encodes CASSVVGGAGGYTF. The chain combines TRBV9 with TRBJ1-2; TRBD1 is a possible D gene (6 bases). CDR3 length: 14 residues. The V gene's germline CDR1 is SGDLS and CDR2 YYNGEE. Trimming removed 0 bases from V and 8 bases from J, with 14 bases in between.

The chain links TRBV12-2 to TRBJ2-7; the table's TRBD2 call for D was not verified on the DNA. TRBV12-2 is described as a pseudogene. CDR3 length equals 16 residues. CDR3 sequence reads: CASRQPGGGLSYEQYF. CDR3 in DNA: TGTGCAAGTCGCCAACCGGGCGGGGGCCTTTCCTACGAGCAGTACTTC.

The gene calls are TRBV4-1 and TRBJ1-5; TRBD1 matches at 9 bases. Germline CDR1 reads MGHRA; CDR2 reads YSYEKL. This CDR3 comprises 18 residues. V lost 0 bases, J lost 4 bases, and 10 bases stayed unmatched. This chain's CDR3 is CASSQDPPTGGNNQPQHF. As DNA, the CDR3 is TGCGCCAGCAGCCAAGACCCTCCGACAGGGGGGAATAATCAGCCCCAGCATTTT.

CDR3 sequence: CASSAGLESTDTQYF. CDR3 in DNA: TGTGCCAGCAGCGCCGGACTAGAGAGCACAGATACGCAGTATTTT. This chain uses TRBV9 with TRBJ2-3, with TRBD2 matching over 7 bases. Germline trimming cut 3 bases from V and 0 bases from J; bases unmatched to any gene: 4. The germline V gene encodes CDR1 SGDLS and CDR2 YYNGEE. This CDR3 is built from 15 residues.

This clone was picked up one time. This chain uses TRBV13 with TRBJ2-1, with 7 bases matching TRBD2. The CDR3 consists of 15 residues. CDR1 and CDR2 from the germline V gene are PRHDT and FYEKMQ (reference sequence). The J segment lost 4 bases and the V segment lost 5 bases, leaving 8 bases of the junction unmatched. Here the CDR3 DNA reads TGTGCCAGCAGCCTGCTCGGGAGGTTGTACAATGAGCAGTTCTTC. Translating gives CASSLLGRLYNEQFF.